This T cell receptor beta chain was identified during a study of blood T cell repertoires in COVID-19. In the study overall: Collection of acute and convalescent COVID-19 samples took place in the United States, Italy and Spain.

Clinical history as reported by participants underpinned cohort assignment. Recovered Cohort 3 donors showed two negative PCRs, clearance, or symptom resolution. Repertoires were generated with immunoSEQ multiplex PCR, while TCRdb's copy carries only in-frame clones and drops some. The sample has 210,000 or so clones, 87% seen once. The germline gives CDR1 MGHDK, CDR2 SYGVNS. The V end was cut by 8 bases, the J end by 12 bases, with 23 bases between. This CDR3 is 14 amino acids long. The TCR was taken from a man aged 30 to 45 who had recovered from COVID-19. The sequencing sample was made of PBMCs or T cells enriched from blood (not recorded which). V is TRBV25-1 and J is TRBJ2-1, with D possibly called TRBD1 or TRBD2 (6 bases each). The CDR3 is CASGGGLGLYLQFF. CDR3 DNA: TGTGCCAGCGGTGGGGGGCTGGGTTTGTACCTGCAGTTCTTC. Using reference TRBV25-1 and TRBJ2-1 for the parts outside the CDR3, the full variable domain is EADIYQTPRYLVIGTGKKITLECSQTMGHDKMYWYQQDPGMELHLIHYSYGVNSTEKGDLSSESTVSRIRTEHFPLTLESARPSHTSQYLCASGGGLGLYLQFFGPGTRLTVL.